This T cell receptor beta chain was identified during a study of Graves' ophthalmopathy and Graves' hyperthyroidism. Study-level findings and limits: Forecasting of ophthalmopathy progression by the model achieved over 55% sensitivity and less than 80% specificity.

As regards this clonotype: No antigen is known for it.

Amplification of TCR beta CDR3 regions used RNA transcripts. The workflow started with a first-round RT-PCR run with HTBI primers and then moved on to a second-round multiplex PCR. TCRdb processed the multiplex PCR reads anew with MiXCR; each CDR3 protein has one entry. The sample lists 200,000 to 250,000 distinct CDR3 sequences; 45% to 55% were seen once. Ophthalmopathic donors had moderate-to-severe activity, CAS ≥3 and NOSPECS ≥4, with disease that had lasted under 3 months. Patients were excluded if they had other autoimmune diseases or uncontrolled infections, and likewise if pregnancy or lactation applied. Per germline, CDR1 SNHLY and CDR2 FYNNEI. There are 13 residues in the CDR3. V was pared by 7 bases and J by 4 bases, with 6 bases of the junction left unmatched.

This clonotype originated in an adult man with Graves' ophthalmopathy. The chain is built from TRBV2 and TRBJ1-1; 7 bases match TRBD1. Input material: peripheral blood. CDR3 nucleotide sequence: TGTGCCAGCACCCAGACAGGGAGCACTGAAGCTTTCTTT. Translation: CASTQTGSTEAFF.